The next 19 T cell receptor beta chains were all read from a single sample in a study of T-cell reconstitution after alpha-beta-depleted transplantation in children. Researchers prepared the TCRbeta library using unique molecular identifiers, the study reports. TCRdb fed the PCR reads into MiXCR, producing one record per CDR3 protein. The sample holds approximately 800,000 distinct CDR3 sequences, roughly 15% seen once. The input for sequencing was PBMCs, mostly from graft donor cells, taken 360 days after TCRalphabeta/CD19-depleted stem cell transplant. Receptors were obtained from a male patient between 5 and 17 years old who had a stem cell transplant for acute lymphoblastic leukemia, so the T cells may come from the graft donor.

This rearrangement joins TRBV3-1 to TRBJ2-7, with TRBD1 matching 7 bases. Germline CDR1 reads LGHDT; CDR2 reads YNNKEL (reference sequence). V was pared by 3 bases and J by 12 bases, with 14 bases of the junction left unmatched. This CDR3 spans 14 amino acids. CDR3 DNA: TGTGCCAGCAGCCACTGGACAGGAACCCTTCGTACGTACTTC. It codes for CASSHWTGTLRTYF.

The V call is TRBV20-1, the J call TRBJ1-6, with D possibly being TRBD1 (6 bases). Per germline, CDR1 DFQATT and CDR2 SNEGSKA (reference sequence). This CDR3 comprises 16 residues. Trimming removed 0 bases at V and 5 bases at J, with 14 bases between. CDR3 in amino acids: CSARDGQLYNNSPLHF. As DNA, the CDR3 is TGCAGTGCTAGAGATGGACAGCTTTATAATAATTCACCCCTCCACTTT.

In its sample, this clonotype was seen a few times. This chain uses TRBV15 with TRBJ2-7, with D perhaps matching TRBD2 (5 bases). This CDR3 has 13 amino acids. Trimming cost V 1 base and J 5 bases, with 9 bases left between them. CDR1 is LNHNV, CDR2 YYDKDF, per germline (reference sequence). The CDR3 protein is CATSRVSVDEQYF. CDR3 DNA: TGTGCCACCAGCAGAGTTAGCGTAGACGAGCAGTACTTC.

This clonotype appeared a few times. The rearrangement uses TRBV5-1 and TRBJ2-1, with 7 nucleotides matching TRBD2. This CDR3 is built from 16 residues. J was trimmed by 3 bases and V by 4 bases; bases with no gene match: 10. The germline gives CDR1 SGHRS, CDR2 YFSETQ. In DNA, the CDR3 is TGCGCCAGCAGCCACGGTGCCCAGCGGGGCTACAATGAGCAGTTCTTC. It translates to CASSHGAQRGYNEQFF.

This clonotype has only a few counts. V gene TRBV4-1 combines with J gene TRBJ2-1, with no clear D. V was trimmed by 0 bases and J by 6 bases, leaving 3 bases between them. Germline CDR1 is MGHRA and CDR2 is YSYEKL. The CDR3 spans 12 residues. CDR3 DNA: TGCGCCAGCAGCCAAGAGGCCAATGAGCAGTTCTTC. Translation: CASSQEANEQFF.

This clonotype was seen a handful of times. The chain joins TRBV7-3 to TRBJ2-1; D tentatively fits TRBD1 or TRBD2 (6 bases each). Germline V CDR1 and CDR2: SGHTA, FQGTGA. CDR3 length: 14 residues. V shed 1 base and J shed 7 bases, with 11 bases lying between them. The CDR3 spells CASSLNQGRNEQFF. The CDR3 DNA sequence: TGTGCCAGCAGCTTAAATCAGGGGAGGAATGAGCAGTTCTTC.

This clonotype was picked up many times. The gene calls are TRBV7-2 and TRBJ2-7, with D possibly TRBD1 on 6 matching bases. CDR3 length equals 15 residues. CDR1 and CDR2 (germline): SGHTA, FQGNSA. Between the trimmed V and J ends, which lost 3 bases and 0 bases, there was a span of 12 bases. The CDR3 loop is CASSFTGPSSYEQYF. Here the CDR3 DNA reads TGTGCCAGCAGCTTTACAGGGCCTAGCTCCTACGAGCAGTACTTC. Based on the CDR3 plus reference TRBV7-2 and TRBJ2-7, the full variable domain is GAGVSQSPSNKVTEKGKDVELRCDPISGHTALYWYRQSLGQGLEFLIYFQGNSAPDKSGLPSDRFSAERTGGSVSTLTIQRTQQEDSAVYLCASSFTGPSSYEQYFGPGTRLTVT.

The CDR3 reads CASRGLAELAYEQYF. The CDR3, as DNA: TGTGCCAGCAGGGGGCTAGCGGAGTTAGCCTACGAGCAGTACTTC. This sequence joins TRBV27 and TRBJ2-7; TRBD2 matches 7 bases. This CDR3 comprises 15 residues. Germline trimming cut 6 bases from V and 2 bases from J; bases unmatched to any gene: 10. Germline V gives CDR1 MNHEY, CDR2 SMNVEV (reference sequence).

V usage is TRBV29-1 and J usage is TRBJ2-7; a possible D gene is TRBD2 (5 bases). The CDR3 runs to 12 residues. Germline V gene sequence: CDR1 SQVTM, CDR2 ANQGSEA. V was clipped by 7 bases and J by 3 bases, with 13 bases between them. For the CDR3, the DNA is TGCAGCGCTTCCGGGAATGACTACGAGCAGTACTTC. Amino acids: CSASGNDYEQYF.

The chain couples TRBV29-1 to TRBJ2-3; 7 positions match TRBD1. The CDR3 extends over 14 amino acids. Germline CDR1 reads SQVTM; CDR2 reads ANQGSEA. V shed 7 bases and J 0 bases; nucleotides not matched to a gene: 7. CDR3 nucleotides: TGCAGCGAACAGGGGTTGGGAAGCACAGATACGCAGTATTTT. Translating it yields CSEQGLGSTDTQYF.

The V call is TRBV10-3, the J call TRBJ1-1; maybe TRBD1 (6 bases). Deletions cut 2 bases from V and 1 base from J, with 11 bases between. Germline loops: CDR1 ENHRY, CDR2 SYGVKD. The CDR3 consists of 15 residues. The CDR3 region is CAISEVDSPNTEAFF. The CDR3 region has the DNA TGTGCCATCAGTGAGGTGGACAGCCCGAACACTGAAGCTTTCTTT.

J is TRBJ1-2 and V is TRBV2; D perhaps matches TRBD1 (5 bases). This CDR3 comprises 13 residues. Germline V gene data show CDR1 as SNHLY and CDR2 as FYNNEI. Deletions cut 8 bases from V and 8 bases from J, with 18 bases between. For the CDR3, the DNA is TGTGCCAGCCACAGGTATGGAGGCGAGGGCTACACCTTC. This translates into CASHRYGGEGYTF.

The chain employs TRBV5-1 and TRBJ1-2; D gene uncertain. The CDR3 is made up of 13 amino acids. Germline V CDR1 and CDR2: SGHRS, YFSETQ. The V end lost 0 bases, the J end lost 3 bases, and 6 bases lay between the germline ends. The CDR3 here is CASSLDSYYGYTF. CDR3 DNA: TGCGCCAGCAGCTTGGATTCGTACTATGGCTACACCTTC.

The table lists this clonotype with a few counts. The rearrangement links TRBV6-5 to TRBJ2-4; D may be TRBD2 (7 bases). V dropped 0 bases and J dropped 7 bases, with 10 bases sitting between them. Germline values: CDR1 MNHEY, CDR2 SVGAGI. CDR3 length: 14 amino acids. This CDR3 is CASSYSRGGNIQYF. The CDR3 coding sequence is TGTGCCAGCAGTTACTCGAGGGGGGGGAACATTCAGTACTTC.

About this clonotype itself: It may be a read error: a sequence one base away is much more abundant. This rearrangement joins TRBV5-1 to TRBJ2-1; D possibly uses TRBD1 or TRBD2 (5 bases each). From germline, CDR1 is SGHRS and CDR2 YFSETQ. The CDR3 is made up of 13 amino acids. The DNA for the CDR3 is TGCGCCAGCAGCTCCGGGGCATCCAATGAGCAGTGCTTC. Translated, it gives CASSSGASNEQCF.

J is TRBJ2-7 and V is TRBV3-1; D is possibly TRBD1 or TRBD2 (5 bases each). The germline V gene has CDR1 LGHDT and CDR2 YNNKEL (reference sequence). There are 15 residues in the CDR3. V was cut by 11 bases and J by 2 bases, with 22 bases left in between. CDR3: CASSKQGPAAYEQYF. Written as DNA, the CDR3 is TGTGCCTCCTCCAAGCAGGGCCCAGCGGCCTACGAGCAGTACTTC.

The V and J genes are TRBV11-2 and TRBJ2-2; D possibly corresponds to TRBD2 (5 bases). This CDR3 contains 15 residues. CDR1 and CDR2 from the germline V gene are SGHAT and FQNNGV. The V gene lost 5 bases and the J gene lost 6 bases, with 16 bases spanning the gap. This CDR3 is CASSPITGKSGELFF. The CDR3 region has the DNA TGTGCCAGCAGCCCCATCACGGGAAAGTCCGGGGAGCTGTTTTTT.

The sample holds a few counts of this clonotype. This rearrangement joins TRBV29-1 to TRBJ2-7; D not resolved. This CDR3 spans 11 amino acids. In germline, CDR1 is SQVTM, CDR2 ANQGSEA. Trimming cost V 4 bases and J 4 bases, with 8 bases left between them. The CDR3 nucleotides read TGCAGCGTTGGGAGCCAGTACGAGCAGTACTTC. Encoded protein: CSVGSQYEQYF.

This clonotype was found a few times. The CDR3 region is CASSPTGSNWGELFF. The DNA for the CDR3 is TGTGCCAGCAGTCCAACAGGTTCCAACTGGGGGGAGCTGTTTTTT. V usage is TRBV12-3 or TRBV12-4 and J usage is TRBJ2-2; possible D gene TRBD1, 5 bases. The V end lost 5 bases, the J end lost 8 bases, and 18 bases lay between the germline ends. This CDR3 has 15 residues.